This T cell receptor (beta chain) was identified during a study of T cell responses to AZD1222 COVID-19 vaccine. Generated by immunoSEQ multiplex PCR, the TCRdb table keeps only in-frame clones and is missing some. The sample has about 160,000 clones, around 95% seen once. CDR1 is SGHTA and CDR2 is FQGTGA in the germline V gene. Trimming cost V 1 base and J 6 bases, with 10 bases left between them. This CDR3 spans 14 amino acids. This sequence was found in an adult in good health. Sample: peripheral blood, taken on day 0 of AZD1222 vaccination. The V call is TRBV7-3, the J call TRBJ2-1; no clear D. DNA of the CDR3: TGTGCCAGCAGCTTAATGGTGAGGAGCAATGAGCAGTTCTTC. The encoded protein is CASSLMVRSNEQFF.